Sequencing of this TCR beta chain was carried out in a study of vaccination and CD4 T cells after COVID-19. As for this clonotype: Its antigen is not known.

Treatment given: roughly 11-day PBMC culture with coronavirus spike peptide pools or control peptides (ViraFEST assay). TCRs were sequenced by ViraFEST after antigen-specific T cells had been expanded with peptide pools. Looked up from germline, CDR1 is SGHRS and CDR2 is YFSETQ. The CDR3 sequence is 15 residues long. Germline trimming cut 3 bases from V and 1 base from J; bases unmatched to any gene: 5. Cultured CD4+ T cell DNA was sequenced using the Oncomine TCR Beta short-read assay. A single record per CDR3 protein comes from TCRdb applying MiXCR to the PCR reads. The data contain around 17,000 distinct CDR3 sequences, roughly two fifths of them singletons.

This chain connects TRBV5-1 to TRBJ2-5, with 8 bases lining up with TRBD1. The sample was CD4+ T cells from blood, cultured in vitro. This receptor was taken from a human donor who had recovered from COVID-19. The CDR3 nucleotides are TGCGCCAGCAGCTGGGGGACAGGCAGCCAAGAGACCCAGTACTTC. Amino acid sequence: CASSWGTGSQETQYF.